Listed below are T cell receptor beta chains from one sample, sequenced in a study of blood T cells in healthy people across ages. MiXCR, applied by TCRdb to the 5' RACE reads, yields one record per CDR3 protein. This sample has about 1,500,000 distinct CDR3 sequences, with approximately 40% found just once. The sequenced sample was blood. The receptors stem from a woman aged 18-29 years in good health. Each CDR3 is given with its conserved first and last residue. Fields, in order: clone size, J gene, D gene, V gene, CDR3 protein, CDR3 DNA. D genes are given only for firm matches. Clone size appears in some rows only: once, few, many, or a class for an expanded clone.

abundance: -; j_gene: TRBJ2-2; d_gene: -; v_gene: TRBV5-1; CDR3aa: CASSNGFNSGKINTGELFF; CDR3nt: TGCGCCAGCAGCAATGGATTTAATAGCGGAAAAATCAACACCGGGGAGCTGTTTTTT
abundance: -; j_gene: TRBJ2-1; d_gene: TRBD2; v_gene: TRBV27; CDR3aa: CASSPLLAGVRVEQFF; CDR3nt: TGTGCCAGCAGTCCTCTGTTAGCGGGAGTACGGGTTGAGCAGTTCTTC
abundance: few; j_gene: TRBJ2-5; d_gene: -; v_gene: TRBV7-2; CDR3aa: CASSLPWGEETQYF; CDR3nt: TGTGCCAGCAGCCTACCCTGGGGGGAAGAGACCCAGTACTTC
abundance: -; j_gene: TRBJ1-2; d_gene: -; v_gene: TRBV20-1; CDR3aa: CSARDQIGTGYTF; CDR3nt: TGCAGTGCTAGAGATCAGATCGGCACCGGCTACACCTTC
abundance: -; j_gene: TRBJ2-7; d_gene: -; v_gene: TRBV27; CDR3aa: CASSPRGAGWDYERYF; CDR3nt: TGTGCCAGCAGTCCCAGGGGCGCCGGGTGGGATTACGAGCGGTACTTC
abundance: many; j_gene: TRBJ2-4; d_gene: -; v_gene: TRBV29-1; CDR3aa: CSAGQGSAKNIQYF; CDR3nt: TGCAGCGCGGGGCAGGGTTCGGCCAAAAACATTCAGTACTTC
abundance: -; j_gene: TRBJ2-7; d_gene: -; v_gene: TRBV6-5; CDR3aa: CASVGGAHNEQYF; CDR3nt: TGTGCCAGCGTAGGGGGGGCGCACAATGAGCAGTACTTC
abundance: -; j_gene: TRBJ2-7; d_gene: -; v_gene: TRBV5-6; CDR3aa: CASSSPGLGIYEQYF; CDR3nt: TGTGCCAGCAGCTCCCCGGGACTGGGGATCTACGAGCAGTACTTC
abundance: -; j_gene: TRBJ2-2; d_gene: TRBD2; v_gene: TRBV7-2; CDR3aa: CASSLALLAGGFTGELFF; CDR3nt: TGTGCCAGCAGCTTAGCACTACTAGCGGGAGGATTTACCGGGGAGCTGTTTTTT
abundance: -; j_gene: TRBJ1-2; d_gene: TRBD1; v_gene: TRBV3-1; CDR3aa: CASSQDVGQGSGGYTF; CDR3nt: TGTGCCAGCAGCCAAGATGTGGGACAGGGGAGCGGCGGCTACACCTTC
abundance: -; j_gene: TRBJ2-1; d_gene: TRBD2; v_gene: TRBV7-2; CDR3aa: CASSFSSGNYNEQFF; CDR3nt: TGTGCCAGCAGCTTCTCTAGCGGGAACTACAATGAGCAGTTCTTC
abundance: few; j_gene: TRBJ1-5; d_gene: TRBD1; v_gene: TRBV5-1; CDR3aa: CASSLDGTGGSQPQHF; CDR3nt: TGCGCCAGCAGCTTGGATGGGACAGGGGGTAGTCAGCCCCAGCATTTT
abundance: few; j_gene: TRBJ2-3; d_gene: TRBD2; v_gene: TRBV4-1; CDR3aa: CASSQSQASGRTDTQYF; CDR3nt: TGCGCCAGCAGCCAAAGTCAGGCTAGCGGGAGGACAGATACGCAGTATTTT
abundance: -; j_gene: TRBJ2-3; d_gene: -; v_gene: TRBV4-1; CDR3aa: CASSQILAAVTDTQYF; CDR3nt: TGCGCCAGCAGCCAAATCCTAGCAGCCGTCACAGATACGCAGTATTTT
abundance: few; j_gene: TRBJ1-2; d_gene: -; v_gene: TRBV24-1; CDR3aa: CATSEAAENYGYTF; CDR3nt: TGTGCCACCAGTGAGGCCGCAGAGAACTATGGCTACACCTTC
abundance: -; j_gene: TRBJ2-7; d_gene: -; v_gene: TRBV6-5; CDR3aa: CASSYFWRSEQYF; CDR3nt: TGTGCCAGCAGTTACTTTTGGCGCAGCGAGCAGTACTTC
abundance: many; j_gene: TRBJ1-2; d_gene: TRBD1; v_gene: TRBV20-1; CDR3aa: CSVQPGQGNGYTF; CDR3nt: TGCAGTGTCCAACCGGGACAGGGTAATGGCTACACCTTC
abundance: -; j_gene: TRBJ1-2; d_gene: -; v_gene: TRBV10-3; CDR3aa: CATSESGSGYTF; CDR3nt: TGTGCCACCAGTGAGTCAGGATCTGGCTACACCTTC
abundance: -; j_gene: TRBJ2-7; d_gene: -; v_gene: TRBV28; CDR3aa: CASSPSGGLSYEQYF; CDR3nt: TGTGCCAGCAGTCCGTCTGGGGGGTTGTCCTACGAGCAGTACTTC
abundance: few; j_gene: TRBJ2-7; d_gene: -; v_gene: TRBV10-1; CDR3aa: CASSEVGGKAYEQYF; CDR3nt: TGCGCCAGCAGTGAAGTCGGCGGGAAGGCGTACGAGCAGTACTTC
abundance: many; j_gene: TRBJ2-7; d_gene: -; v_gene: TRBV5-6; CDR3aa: CASSPPSGYEQYF; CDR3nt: TGTGCCAGCAGCCCTCCCTCGGGGTACGAGCAGTACTTC
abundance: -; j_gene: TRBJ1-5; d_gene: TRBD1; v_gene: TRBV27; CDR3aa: CASSPILTGGRQPQHF; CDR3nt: TGTGCCAGCAGCCCGATCCTGACAGGGGGCAGGCAGCCCCAGCATTTT